Below, 19 T cell receptor beta chains from the same sample are listed, as sequenced in a study of identical twins. TCRdb used MiXCR to reprocess the 5' RACE reads, holding one entry per CDR3 protein. The sample has under 900,000 distinct CDR3 sequences, 15% to 20% seen once. These records were also assigned to another study, of T cells expressing NK-cell markers.

Material for sequencing was PBMCs. Every receptor here comes from a woman under 30 in good health.

This clonotype was seen only a few times. This chain uses TRBV4-2 with TRBJ2-2; the match to TRBD1 covers 8 bases. This CDR3 is built from 14 residues. With 3 bases clipped from V and 4 bases from J, the junction kept 1 base outside the gene matches. Germline loops: CDR1 LGHNA, CDR2 YNFKEQ. The CDR3 nucleotides are TGTGCCAGCAGCCACAGGGGGCTCACCGGGGAGCTGTTTTTT. Protein sequence: CASSHRGLTGELFF.

This clonotype was recorded a few times. V and J are TRBV4-2 and TRBJ1-4, with a weak D call TRBD1 (5 bases). The CDR3 spans 17 residues. CDR1 and CDR2 (germline): LGHNA, YNFKEQ. Trimming removed 0 bases at V and 4 bases at J, with 15 bases between. CDR3 bases: TGTGCCAGCAGCCAAGATATGAGACAGAGTCTTAATGAAAAACTGTTTTTT. This gives the protein CASSQDMRQSLNEKLFF.

This clonotype came up a few times. This rearrangement joins TRBV11-1 to TRBJ2-7, with a weak D call TRBD1 (6 bases). This CDR3 is built from 18 residues. Germline V CDR1 and CDR2: SGHAT, FQDESV (reference sequence). V lost 3 bases and J 2 bases, leaving 23 bases between the germline ends. The CDR3 coding sequence is TGTGCCAGCAGCTTCCGGGACACCCTCTACCCTCCAACCTACGAGCAGTACTTC. It specifies CASSFRDTLYPPTYEQYF.

The sample holds a few counts of this clonotype. This chain connects TRBV9 to TRBJ2-5; D gene unclear. Looked up from germline, CDR1 is SGDLS and CDR2 is YYNGEE. Trimming cost V 4 bases and J 3 bases, with 10 bases left between them. The CDR3 totals 13 residues. CDR3 DNA sequence: TGTGCCAGCAGCCTCCATCCGGAAGAGACCCAGTACTTC. Translating gives CASSLHPEETQYF.

This clonotype was detected a few times. V gene TRBV5-1 combines with J gene TRBJ2-6; 8 positions agree with TRBD1. The CDR3 consists of 15 residues. Germline loops: CDR1 SGHRS, CDR2 YFSETQ. V lost 5 bases, J lost 2 bases, and 3 bases stayed unmatched. CDR3 loop: CASRRTGTGANVLTF. DNA of the CDR3: TGCGCCAGCAGACGGACAGGGACTGGGGCCAACGTCCTGACTTTC.

This clonotype occurred a few times. The V call is TRBV29-1, the J call TRBJ2-5; possibly TRBD1 for D (6 bases). Germline CDR1 reads SQVTM; CDR2 reads ANQGSEA. V was shortened by 3 bases and J by 1 base, with 12 bases between the two germline ends. This CDR3 has 14 amino acids. The DNA for the CDR3 is TGCAGCGTTGACAACAGGGTCCCCCAAGAGACCCAGTACTTC. Residues: CSVDNRVPQETQYF.

DNA of the CDR3: TGCAGTGCATGGACCGGGCTATCCACTGAAGCTTTCTTT. Its protein is CSAWTGLSTEAFF. V gene TRBV20-1 combines with J gene TRBJ1-1, with D uncertain. The CDR3 totals 13 residues. CDR1 is DFQATT and CDR2 is SNEGSKA in the germline V gene (reference sequence). Trimming removed 6 bases at V and 4 bases at J, with 15 bases between.

This rearrangement joins TRBV6-5 to TRBJ2-2; D is unresolved. The V gene lost 2 bases and the J gene lost 2 bases, with 6 bases spanning the gap. Germline V gene lookup returns CDR1 MNHEY and CDR2 SVGAGI. The CDR3 is made up of 14 amino acids. The CDR3 bases are TGTGCCAGCAGTTACGTTACTAACACCGGGGAGCTGTTTTTT. Protein sequence: CASSYVTNTGELFF.

This clonotype was detected only once. J is TRBJ2-1 and V is TRBV18; 10 bases are shared with TRBD2. The junction had 4 bases not matched to a gene; V was cut back by 0 bases and J by 5 bases. There are 16 residues in the CDR3. Germline CDR1 and CDR2: KGHSH and LQKENI. CDR3 loop: CASSPPGSGRNNEQFF. DNA for the CDR3: TGTGCCAGCTCACCACCGGGTAGCGGGAGGAACAATGAGCAGTTCTTC.

This clonotype was observed a few times. This chain connects TRBV20-1 to TRBJ2-6; D may be TRBD1 (6 bases). Trimming pared 6 bases from V and 0 bases from J, leaving 9 bases between. The CDR3 spans 14 residues. Germline V gene data show CDR1 as DFQATT and CDR2 as SNEGSKA (reference sequence). This CDR3 is CSAGAISGANVLTF. CDR3 in DNA: TGCAGTGCGGGGGCCATCTCTGGGGCCAACGTCCTGACTTTC.

Comments on this clonotype: The final CDR3 position lacks the conserved phenylalanine or tryptophan, pointing to a likely read error. The CDR3 region has the DNA TGCGCCAGCACCGCTTCGACACTTGGTGAGCGGTACGATTACGAGCAGTACTCC. Translating gives CASTASTLGERYDYEQYS. This sequence joins TRBV5-1 and TRBJ2-7; tentative D call: TRBD2 (5 bases). The CDR3 spans 18 residues. Germline CDR1 SGHRS, CDR2 YFSETQ. Trimming pared 6 bases from V and 4 bases from J, leaving 29 bases between.

The genes are TRBV6-5 and TRBJ2-5; TRBD2 matches at 8 bases. The CDR3 runs 15 residues. Germline V CDR1 and CDR2: MNHEY, SVGAGI. V shed 2 bases, J shed 2 bases, and the junction held 4 bases outside the gene matches. The CDR3 region is CASSYAASGQETQYF. The CDR3 DNA reads TGTGCCAGCAGTTACGCGGCTAGCGGGCAAGAGACCCAGTACTTC.

The V call is TRBV7-9, the J call TRBJ2-7; TRBD1 matches at 7 bases. V lost 1 base, J lost 0 bases, and 3 bases stayed unmatched. Germline CDR1 is SEHNR and CDR2 is FQNEAQ (reference sequence). The CDR3 runs to 15 residues. The CDR3 spells CASSLVWDSSYEQYF. DNA of the CDR3: TGTGCCAGCAGCTTAGTATGGGACAGCTCCTACGAGCAGTACTTC.

This clonotype came up a few times. The chain joins TRBV29-1 to TRBJ2-1, with TRBD1 identical over 8 bases. The CDR3 is 15 residues long. V dropped 3 bases and J dropped 5; count of bases not matched to a gene: 9. In germline, CDR1 is SQVTM, CDR2 ANQGSEA. The CDR3 is CSVETDRVSDNEQFF. In DNA form, the CDR3 reads TGCAGCGTTGAGACGGACAGGGTGTCCGACAATGAGCAGTTCTTC.

This clonotype was detected a few times. CDR3 DNA sequence: TGCAGCGTTGCGTTGGGGGCATACATTCAGTACTTC. Amino acids: CSVALGAYIQYF. The V call is TRBV29-1, the J call TRBJ2-4, with D tentatively TRBD1 (6 bases). The germline V gene has CDR1 SQVTM and CDR2 ANQGSEA. The CDR3 sequence is 12 residues long. V was cut by 4 bases and J by 8 bases, with 12 bases left in between.

Remarks on this clonotype: One end of the junction does not line up with germline, which may come from a read error. The V and J genes are TRBV5-6 and TRBJ2-1, with 7 bases matching TRBD2. The CDR3 sequence is 16 residues long. Germline CDR1 reads SGHDT; CDR2 reads YYEEEE. For the CDR3, the DNA is TGTGCCAGCAGCGGCGCGACTAGCTATCCCTACAATGAGCAGTCCTTC. Translated: CASSGATSYPYNEQSF.

This clonotype was counted a few times. DNA of the CDR3: TGTGCCAGCAGCCGATCCTGGGACTCCTACGAGCAGTACTTC. Encoded protein: CASSRSWDSYEQYF. This rearrangement joins TRBV5-5 to TRBJ2-7, with no clear D. There are 14 residues in the CDR3. Germline loops: CDR1 SGHKS, CDR2 YYEKEE (reference sequence). The V and J ends lost 4 bases and 0 bases respectively, with 11 bases between them. The full variable domain, its missing parts supplied by reference TRBV5-5 and TRBJ2-7, is DAGVTQSPTHLIKTRGQQVTLRCSPISGHKSVSWYQQVLGQGPQFIFQYYEKEERGRGNFPDRFSARQFPNYSSELNVNALLLGDSALYLCASSRSWDSYEQYFGPGTRLTVT.

This clonotype was observed a few times. The chain links TRBV5-5 to TRBJ1-1, with TRBD1 matching 7 bases. The CDR3 is 18 residues long. The J segment lost 10 bases and the V segment lost 1 base, leaving 22 bases of the junction unmatched. Germline V gene sequence: CDR1 SGHKS, CDR2 YYEKEE (reference sequence). The chain's CDR3 is CASSLSLGDSENILVAFF. CDR3 in DNA: TGTGCCAGCAGCTTGTCTTTAGGGGACAGTGAGAACATATTGGTAGCTTTCTTT.

This sequence joins TRBV12-3 or TRBV12-4 and TRBJ2-1; D gene uncertain. The CDR3 extends over 14 amino acids. Trimming pared 1 base from V and 10 bases from J, leaving 14 bases between. CDR3 in DNA: TGTGCCAGCAGTTTAGGCCACAGCTCTTCCGAGCAGTTCTTC. This gives the protein CASSLGHSSSEQFF.